This T cell receptor beta chain emerged from a study of regulatory T cells in long-lasting Graves disease. Combining iRepertoire HTBI primers with Arm-PCR of CDR3 regions, the authors built TCR beta libraries. TCRdb re-derived calls from the multiplex PCR reads in MiXCR, one entry per CDR3 protein. The table shows some 450,000 distinct CDR3 sequences, with roughly 15% occurring only once. General study points: It was peripheral blood alone, not thyroid tissue, that was studied.

This CDR3 comprises 15 residues. The germline V gene has CDR1 SGHTA and CDR2 FQGNSA. Trimming cost V 1 base and J 7 bases, with 17 bases left between them. Documented time point: newly diagnosed GD, antithyroid drugs for less than 3 months. PBMC-derived RNA was used for the TCR library. For this clonotype: Its target is unknown.

The data were also submitted as part of a second study, on T cells in Graves' hyperthyroidism and ophthalmopathy. As that study records: HTBI primers were employed in a first-round RT-PCR of the TCR CDR3.

The source material was peripheral blood mononuclear cells (PBMCs), sampled at new diagnosis, from a patient treated with antithyroid drugs. The chain combines TRBV7-2 with TRBJ2-7, with D maybe TRBD2 (6 bases). The receptor's source is a woman aged 30 to 39 with Graves disease. In DNA form, the CDR3 reads TGTGCCAGCAGCTTAGGGGGACTGGGCCTCTGGGAGCAGTACTTC. The encoded protein is CASSLGGLGLWEQYF.